One sample yielded the 17 T cell receptor beta chains listed below, sequenced in a study of beta chain features in type 1 diabetes. Every bit of the isolated RNA underwent reverse transcription, so sequencing read expressed TCRB transcripts. Only in-frame clones appear in the TCRdb table, and some are missing; sequencing was by immunoSEQ multiplex PCR. This sample has under 450,000 clones; approximately 16% occur once, and the top ten carry roughly 0.017%. The sample taken for sequencing was naive CD4+ T cells from blood. The source is a woman in her late teens or twenties in good health.

This clone was detected only a few times. The rearrangement uses TRBV30 and TRBJ2-3; 9 nucleotides agree with TRBD1. V was clipped by 5 bases and J by 3 bases; unmatched bases: 3. The germline CDR1 and CDR2 sequences are GTSNPN and SVGIG (reference sequence). The CDR3 sequence is 13 residues long. In DNA form, the CDR3 reads TGTGCCTGGGTGACAGGGGGGACAGATACGCAGTATTTT. Its translation: CAWVTGGTDTQYF.

The V and J genes are TRBV9 and TRBJ2-2; 9 bases match TRBD1. CDR1 SGDLS and CDR2 YYNGEE come from the germline V gene. The CDR3 spans 16 residues. The trim removed 5 bases at V and 4 bases at J, leaving 9 bases unmatched. CDR3 DNA sequence: TGTGCCAGCAGAGCCCCCGACAGGGGGGCCACCGGGGAGCTGTTTTTT. It codes for CASRAPDRGATGELFF.

The chain joins TRBV5-8 to TRBJ2-5; 8 positions agree with TRBD1. Germline lookup yields CDR1 SGHTS and CDR2 YDEGEE. The CDR3 contains 14 residues. V was clipped by 2 bases and J by 5 bases; unmatched bases: 5. The CDR3 bases are TGTGCCAGCAGCTTAGGACAGGGACGGGAGACCCAGTACTTC. Protein product: CASSLGQGRETQYF.

The sample holds a few counts of this clone. The V and J genes are TRBV7-6 and TRBJ1-4; unclear D gene. Per the germline V gene, CDR1 is SGHVS and CDR2 is FNYEAQ. The CDR3 consists of 16 residues. V was trimmed by 5 bases and J by 5 bases, leaving 18 bases between them. CDR3 DNA: TGTGCCAGCAGCCCACACTTGAAGGAGTTAAATGAAAAACTGTTTTTT. The encoded protein is CASSPHLKELNEKLFF.

This clone turned up a few times. The chain couples TRBV7-2 to TRBJ2-3; a weak D match, TRBD2 (5 bases). Trimming removed 3 bases at V and 0 bases at J, with 10 bases between. This CDR3 has 15 amino acids. Germline V CDR1 and CDR2: SGHTA, FQGNSA. CDR3 region: CASSFLGGSTDTQYF. The CDR3 nucleotides are TGTGCCAGCAGCTTTCTAGGAGGTAGCACAGATACGCAGTATTTT.

This sequence joins TRBV11-3 and TRBJ2-7; 8 bases fit TRBD2. The V gene end was trimmed by 7 bases and the J gene end by 2 bases; junction bases not matched to a gene: 16. This CDR3 contains 17 residues. Germline lookup yields CDR1 SGHNT and CDR2 YENEEA. The CDR3: CASTLSLAGQNPYEQYF. The CDR3 DNA reads as TGTGCCAGCACCCTCAGTCTAGCGGGTCAAAATCCCTACGAGCAGTACTTC.

This chain joins TRBV9 and TRBJ2-7, with 8 bases aligning to TRBD2. Germline CDR1 SGDLS, CDR2 YYNGEE. The junction had 6 bases not matched to a gene; V was cut back by 1 base and J by 3 bases. This CDR3 has 15 residues. Written as DNA, the CDR3 is TGTGCCAGCAGCGTAAGGTTAGCGGGACACTACGAGCAGTACTTC. Translated: CASSVRLAGHYEQYF.

The table lists this clone with a few counts. The chain employs TRBV7-9 and TRBJ1-1, with a possible D match to TRBD1 (5 bases). Trimming shortened V by 6 bases and J by 0 bases, and 11 bases separated the two germline ends. The CDR3 extends over 14 amino acids. The germline V gene has CDR1 SEHNR and CDR2 FQNEAQ (reference sequence). CDR3 residues: CASRVTTVNTEAFF. CDR3 in DNA: TGTGCCAGCAGGGTAACGACAGTGAACACTGAAGCTTTCTTT.

This clone appeared a few times. The chain is built from TRBV21-1 and TRBJ2-3; the D call of TRBD2 is as the table states it, not checked on the DNA. TRBV21-1 is a listed pseudogene. The CDR3 spans 16 residues. This chain's CDR3 is CASSKSIGRVVDTQYF. The CDR3 DNA follows: TGTGCCAGCAGCAAATCTATCGGGAGGGTGGTGGATACGCAGTATTTT.

This clone was counted a few times. CDR3 bases: TGTGCCAGCAGTCCCGGGGGGGGGCACAGAGAGCAGTACTTC. Translation: CASSPGGGHREQYF. The genes are TRBV28 and TRBJ2-7; 8 positions match TRBD2. V trimming: 5 bases; J trimming: 7 bases; junction bases outside the gene matches: 10. CDR1 MDHEN and CDR2 SYDVKM come from the germline V gene. This CDR3 is built from 14 residues.

This rearrangement joins TRBV7-7 to TRBJ2-1; 7 nucleotides agree with TRBD2. V was clipped by 3 bases and J by 0 bases; unmatched bases: 2. The germline V gene has CDR1 SSHAT and CDR2 FNYEAQ (reference sequence). The CDR3 loop spans 15 amino acids. CDR3 loop: CASSFGGSSYNEQFF. The CDR3 DNA sequence: TGTGCCAGCAGCTTCGGGGGGAGCTCCTACAATGAGCAGTTCTTC.

This sequence joins TRBV28 and TRBJ1-1, with 7 bases identical to TRBD1. Trimming at V came to 5 bases and at J to 0 bases, leaving 6 bases not matched to a gene. The CDR3 extends over 15 amino acids. Germline V lookup: CDR1 MDHEN, CDR2 SYDVKM. Here the CDR3 DNA reads TGTGCCAGCAGTATTACGGGACAGATGAACACTGAAGCTTTCTTT. It codes for CASSITGQMNTEAFF.

The sample holds a few counts of this clone. The V gene is TRBV11-2, the J gene TRBJ2-5, with 7 positions matching TRBD1. Germline CDR1 is SGHAT and CDR2 is FQNNGV. This CDR3 has 16 residues. V lost 2 bases to trimming and J lost 5 bases; unmatched junction nucleotides: 11. Written as DNA, the CDR3 is TGTGCCAGCAGCTTAACCAGCAGACAGGGCCGGGAGACCCAGTACTTC. It codes for CASSLTSRQGRETQYF.

This clone was recorded a few times. The chain employs TRBV19 and TRBJ2-1, with D hard to call. The CDR3 totals 15 residues. The germline V gene encodes CDR1 LNHDA and CDR2 SQIVND (reference sequence). V was clipped by 4 bases and J by 0 bases, with 10 bases between them. The CDR3, as DNA: TGTGCCAGTAGTACGGGTGGGTACTCCTACAATGAGCAGTTCTTC. Translating it yields CASSTGGYSYNEQFF.

This clone was counted a few times. The V call is TRBV14, the J call TRBJ1-1; a possible D gene is TRBD1 (5 bases). V dropped 0 bases and J dropped 1 base, with 12 bases sitting between them. Germline V CDR1 and CDR2: SGHDN, FVKESK. The CDR3 is 16 amino acids. CDR3 DNA sequence: TGTGCCAGCAGCCAAGATTGGGGCAGGGCGAACACTGAAGCTTTCTTT. It specifies CASSQDWGRANTEAFF.

CDR3 loop: CSVDASGRAVGNEQFF. For the CDR3, the DNA is TGCAGCGTTGATGCTAGCGGGAGGGCGGTAGGCAATGAGCAGTTCTTC. This chain uses TRBV29-1 with TRBJ2-1, with 12 nucleotides matching TRBD2. Trimming removed 3 bases from V and 6 bases from J; junction bases left unmatched: 9. The CDR3 is made up of 16 amino acids. Germline V gene data show CDR1 as SQVTM and CDR2 as ANQGSEA.

The V gene is TRBV18, the J gene TRBJ1-4, with 7 positions matching TRBD1. This CDR3 is built from 16 residues. In germline, CDR1 is KGHSH, CDR2 LQKENI. With V trimmed by 3 bases and J by 5 bases, 9 bases remained unmatched. CDR3 loop: CASSPNRGGPNEKLFF. The CDR3 DNA sequence: TGTGCCAGCTCACCTAACAGGGGAGGCCCGAATGAAAAACTGTTTTTT.